Shown below are 27 T cell receptor beta chains from a single sample sequenced in a study of shared clonotypes between healthy human individuals. TCRdb's table, derived via immunoSEQ multiplex PCR, lists solely in-frame clones and lacks some. The data show about 520,000 clones, more than 65% seen once. Sequences were obtained from PBMCs. These TCRs come from a woman between 40 and 55 years old in good health. Some clones in this sample may be carry-over from other donors' samples.

V usage is TRBV2 and J usage is TRBJ1-5, with 7 nucleotides matching TRBD1. CDR1 and CDR2 from the germline V gene are SNHLY and FYNNEI. There are 14 residues in the CDR3. Trimming cost V 7 bases and J 4 bases; bases outside gene matches: 7. CDR3 sequence: CASTLTGANQPQHF. The CDR3 bases are TGTGCCAGCACCCTTACAGGGGCGAATCAGCCCCAGCATTTT.

The rearrangement links TRBV2 to TRBJ1-2; possibly TRBD1 for D (5 bases). This CDR3 is built from 16 residues. Germline V gives CDR1 SNHLY, CDR2 FYNNEI. Trimming removed 6 bases at V and 2 bases at J, with 19 bases between. This chain's CDR3 is CASRRGGTADNYGYTF. Here the CDR3 DNA reads TGTGCCAGCAGGCGGGGCGGGACGGCCGACAACTATGGCTACACCTTC.

The rearrangement links TRBV19 to TRBJ1-3, with D possibly matching TRBD1 (6 bases). V was cut by 6 bases and J by 2 bases, with 11 bases left in between. The CDR3 has 14 amino acids. CDR1 is LNHDA and CDR2 is SQIVND in the germline V gene (reference sequence). CDR3 nucleotides: TGTGCCAGTAGCCCGACAGGTCCTGGAAACACCATATATTTT. Translated, it gives CASSPTGPGNTIYF.

This clone was seen only a few times. The chain has TRBV5-1 and TRBJ2-2, with D possibly matching TRBD1 (6 bases). This CDR3 has 15 amino acids. CDR1 SGHRS and CDR2 YFSETQ come from the germline V gene. V dropped 2 bases and J dropped 5 bases, with 13 bases sitting between them. CDR3 nucleotide sequence: TGCGCCAGCAGCTTTCTGGGGGCGCGGACCGGGGAGCTGTTTTTT. Translated, it gives CASSFLGARTGELFF.

The V call is TRBV30, the J call TRBJ2-5; a possible D gene is TRBD1 (6 bases). Trimming left V 5 bases short and J 2 bases short, with 12 bases between. The germline V gene encodes CDR1 GTSNPN and CDR2 SVGIG (reference sequence). CDR3 length: 13 amino acids. CDR3 amino acids: CAWADRRQETQYF. CDR3 nucleotides: TGTGCCTGGGCAGACAGGAGACAAGAGACCCAGTACTTC.

The rearrangement links TRBV7-3 to TRBJ2-7, with unresolved D. This CDR3 comprises 14 residues. The germline V and J ends were trimmed by 5 bases and 0 bases, with 11 bases remaining between them. The V gene's germline CDR1 is SGHTA and CDR2 FQGTGA. CDR3 region: CASSPLPGSYEQYF. The DNA for the CDR3 is TGTGCCAGCAGCCCTCTACCCGGCTCCTACGAGCAGTACTTC.

The table lists this clone with a few counts. The chain couples TRBV5-1 to TRBJ2-7; no reliable D call. The CDR3 consists of 13 residues. With 2 bases removed from V and 3 bases from J, the gap between germline ends came to 9 bases. Germline V gene data show CDR1 as SGHRS and CDR2 as YFSETQ. The CDR3 protein is CASSLNTDYEQYF. The DNA of the CDR3 is TGCGCCAGCAGCTTAAACACAGACTACGAGCAGTACTTC.

This clone was seen once. The rearrangement joins TRBV5-1 to TRBJ2-2, with 7 bases aligning to TRBD1. With 4 bases clipped from V and 2 bases from J, the junction kept 8 bases outside the gene matches. The CDR3 length is 16 residues. CDR1 and CDR2 from the germline V gene are SGHRS and YFSETQ. For the CDR3, the DNA is TGCGCCAGCAGCCCCACGACAGGGATAAACACCGGGGAGCTGTTTTTT. Its translation is CASSPTTGINTGELFF.

J is TRBJ1-5 and V is TRBV19; D uncertain. V lost 5 bases and J 2 bases, leaving 7 bases between the germline ends. Germline CDR1 LNHDA, CDR2 SQIVND (reference sequence). The CDR3 is 13 residues long. DNA for the CDR3: TGTGCCAGTAGTTTTTCTGGCAATCAGCCCCAGCATTTT. Its translation is CASSFSGNQPQHF.

The chain uses TRBV18 and TRBJ2-1; TRBD2 matches 10 bases. The CDR3 is made up of 20 amino acids. The germline V gene encodes CDR1 KGHSH and CDR2 LQKENI. The V segment lost 1 base and the J segment 13 bases; nucleotides outside the gene matches: 25. The CDR3: CASSPQNRHTRIAGGSFQFF. The DNA for the CDR3 is TGTGCCAGCTCACCACAAAATAGGCATACCCGAATAGCGGGAGGATCCTTCCAGTTCTTC.

The chain combines TRBV29-1 with TRBJ2-1; 10 bases line up with TRBD1. V lost 2 bases and J lost 8; bases outside the gene matches: 9. The CDR3 runs 15 residues. Germline CDR1 reads SQVTM; CDR2 reads ANQGSEA. CDR3 amino acids: CSVESRQGAYDEQFF. The CDR3 nucleotides read TGCAGCGTTGAATCGCGACAGGGGGCTTATGATGAGCAGTTCTTC.

The sample holds a few counts of this clone. This CDR3 is CASSLTGTVLKGYTF. For the CDR3, the DNA is TGTGCCAGCAGTCTGACAGGGACCGTTCTGAAAGGCTACACCTTC. The V and J genes are TRBV27 and TRBJ1-2, with 7 positions matching TRBD1. Germline V lookup: CDR1 MNHEY, CDR2 SMNVEV (reference sequence). J gave up 8 bases and V 5 bases, and 14 bases lay outside the gene matches. The CDR3 is 15 residues long.

This clone was counted a few times. This likely reflects a read error, since a far larger clone is one base away. This chain joins TRBV18 and TRBJ2-5; no clear D. This CDR3 spans 13 amino acids. Germline-derived CDR1 and CDR2 are KGHSH and LQKENI. The CDR3 loop reads CASSPSPQDTQYF. CDR3 in DNA: TGTGCCAGCTCACCATCTCCCCAAGATACCCAGTACTTC.

The V gene is TRBV4-3, the J gene TRBJ2-7; weak D call: TRBD2 (5 bases). V was clipped by 5 bases and J by 4 bases, with 15 bases between them. The V gene's germline CDR1 is LGHNA and CDR2 YSLEER. CDR3 length equals 14 residues. As DNA, the CDR3 is TGCGCCAGCAGCGTCTCGGTACGGAGGTACGAGCAGTACTTC. Translated: CASSVSVRRYEQYF.

This clone occurred once. V and J are TRBV2 and TRBJ1-1, with unresolved D. The CDR3 runs to 14 residues. V dropped 2 bases and J dropped 1 base, with 8 bases sitting between them. CDR1 and CDR2 (germline): SNHLY, FYNNEI. The CDR3 region is CASSEKQTNTEAFF. DNA for the CDR3: TGTGCCAGCAGTGAAAAACAGACGAACACTGAAGCTTTCTTT. The whole variable domain, filled in from reference TRBV2 and TRBJ1-1, reads EPEVTQTPSHQVTQMGQEVILRCVPISNHLYFYWYRQILGQKVEFLVSFYNNEISEKSEIFDDQFSVERPDGSNFTLKIRSTKLEDSAMYFCASSEKQTNTEAFFGQGTRLTVV.

The chain is built from TRBV27 and TRBJ2-5; TRBD1 matches 8 bases. V dropped 7 bases and J dropped 2; count of bases not matched to a gene: 6. This CDR3 is 14 amino acids long. CDR1 is MNHEY, CDR2 SMNVEV, per germline (reference sequence). The DNA for the CDR3 is TGTGCCAGCACCCCCCGGACAGGGCAAGAGACCCAGTACTTC. Translating it yields CASTPRTGQETQYF.

The chain employs TRBV7-2 and TRBJ2-3, with D maybe TRBD2 (6 bases). Looked up from germline, CDR1 is SGHTA and CDR2 is FQGNSA. The CDR3 consists of 15 residues. Trimming shortened V by 7 bases and J by 1 base, and 15 bases separated the two germline ends. The CDR3 nucleotides are TGTGCCAGCACCCTTAGCGGATCCGGCACAGATACGCAGTATTTT. This translates into CASTLSGSGTDTQYF.

The table lists this clone with a count of one. This chain uses TRBV7-2 with TRBJ2-7; D uncertain. V lost 9 bases, J lost 3 bases, and 18 bases lay in between. The CDR3 has 14 residues. Looked up from germline, CDR1 is SGHTA and CDR2 is FQGNSA. CDR3 residues: CASLKSRANYEQYF. As DNA, the CDR3 is TGTGCCAGTCTCAAAAGCCGGGCCAACTACGAGCAGTACTTC.

Regarding this clone: The likely explanation is a read error, given a far larger clone one base away. The genes are TRBV7-3 and TRBJ2-1; D might be TRBD2 (6 bases). Germline CDR1 reads SGHTA; CDR2 reads FQGTGA. The CDR3 is 13 amino acids. This CDR3 is CVSSATSTNEQFF. CDR3 bases: TGTGTCAGCAGTGCCACTAGCACCAATGAGCAGTTCTTC.

This chain uses TRBV5-8 with TRBJ2-7, with D perhaps matching TRBD1 (5 bases). In germline, CDR1 is SGHTS, CDR2 YDEGEE. The CDR3 extends over 14 amino acids. V gave up 3 bases and J gave up 3 bases, with 13 bases separating them. The CDR3 protein is CASSYDSTLYEQYF. CDR3 in DNA: TGTGCCAGCAGCTACGACAGTACACTCTACGAGCAGTACTTC.

This clone came up many times. J is TRBJ2-1 and V is TRBV21-1; the D call TRBD1 from the table was never checked on the DNA. TRBV21-1 is shown as a pseudogene. There are 15 residues in the CDR3. CDR3 sequence reads: CASSTRDREYNEQFF. In nucleotides, the CDR3 is TGTGCCAGCAGCACTCGGGACAGGGAGTACAATGAGCAGTTCTTC.

The rearrangement uses TRBV9 and TRBJ2-7, with D perhaps given as TRBD1 or TRBD2 (5 bases each). The germline V gene encodes CDR1 SGDLS and CDR2 YYNGEE. Trimming left V 3 bases short and J 3 bases short, with 16 bases between. This CDR3 has 15 amino acids. The CDR3 coding sequence is TGTGCCAGCAGCGCGGCCGGGACGGATAGCTACGAGCAGTACTTC. This encodes CASSAAGTDSYEQYF.

This clone came up once. The V and J genes are TRBV14 and TRBJ2-3; D not certain. This CDR3 is built from 16 residues. Between the trimmed V and J ends, which lost 0 bases and 0 bases, there was a span of 10 bases. The germline V gene has CDR1 SGHDN and CDR2 FVKESK. The CDR3 bases are TGTGCCAGCAGCCAAGAGTTACGGGCCAGCACAGATACGCAGTATTTT. Its translation is CASSQELRASTDTQYF. Full variable domain (outside the CDR3, taken from reference TRBV14 and TRBJ2-3): EAGVTQFPSHSVIEKGQTVTLRCDPISGHDNLYWYRRVMGKEIKFLLHFVKESKQDESGMPNNRFLAERTGGTYSTLKVQPAELEDSGVYFCASSQELRASTDTQYFGPGTRLTVL.

This clone has a handful of counts. V usage is TRBV27 and J usage is TRBJ2-1; 9 nucleotides line up with TRBD2. V was pared by 6 bases and J by 7 bases, with 13 bases of the junction left unmatched. The CDR3 spans 16 residues. Looked up from germline, CDR1 is MNHEY and CDR2 is SMNVEV (reference sequence). The CDR3 DNA is TGTGCCAGCAGCCTGCTGGCGGGAGGGTTGAAAAATGAGCAGTTCTTC. Translation gives CASSLLAGGLKNEQFF.

As for this clone: This likely reflects a read error, since a far larger clone is one base away. Distinct nucleotide sequences in the sample also encode this CDR3. This chain connects TRBV11-2 to TRBJ1-1; D unresolved. Germline V CDR1 and CDR2: SGHAT, FQNNGV. This CDR3 spans 14 amino acids. CDR3 in DNA: TGTGCCAGCAGCTTAGCCGGGGTTCACACCGAAGCTTTCTTT. Translating it yields CASSLAGVHTEAFF.

The rearrangement joins TRBV30 to TRBJ2-1, with D perhaps given as TRBD1 or TRBD2 (6 bases each). The CDR3 length is 12 residues. The V end was cut by 0 bases, the J end by 9 bases, with 9 bases between. Germline values: CDR1 GTSNPN, CDR2 SVGIG (reference sequence). CDR3 amino acids: CAWSVGGVEQFF. The CDR3 coding sequence is TGTGCCTGGAGTGTGGGGGGCGTTGAGCAGTTCTTC.

J is TRBJ2-5 and V is TRBV9; 8 nucleotides match TRBD2. The CDR3 sequence is 14 residues long. Germline lookup yields CDR1 SGDLS and CDR2 YYNGEE. V was pared by 2 bases and J by 2 bases, with 2 bases of the junction left unmatched. This CDR3 is CASSVTSDQETQYF. The CDR3 DNA reads as TGTGCCAGCAGCGTGACTAGCGATCAAGAGACCCAGTACTTC.